Given below is one TCR beta chain in context. This entry comes from a study of blood T cell repertoires in COVID-19. The CDR3 is made up of 14 amino acids. As processed by the authors: Scientists estimated how many nucleated cells there were by amplifying reference gene primers. Produced via immunoSEQ multiplex PCR; TCRdb's table is partial and in-frame only. The V and J calls and clone size are taken from that table; D and trimming were inferred from the DNA. The table lists approximately 500,000 clones, 85% to 90% of them singletons, with roughly 7.4% in the top ten. The chain combines TRBV21-1 with TRBJ2-1; no DNA check was done on the table's D call, TRBD2. TRBV21-1 is recorded as a pseudogene. The specimen sequenced was peripheral blood. The receptor was isolated from a woman aged 50 to 60 with COVID-19, enrolled during active disease. The CDR3 sequence: CASSILPWERGKFF. The CDR3 coding sequence is TGTGCCAGCAGCATCTTACCGTGGGAGCGGGGGAAGTTCTTC.